This TCR beta chain was identified during a study of OX40 agonist ivuxolimab in advanced cancers. Study-wide findings and caveats: Also showing low normalized T-cell clonal expansion were some of the nonresponders.

With respect to this clone: Its matching antigen is unknown.

Blood sampling took place at baseline, cycle 4 day 1, and cycle 7 day 1. The repertoire was sequenced with immunoSEQ multiplex PCR; TCRdb's copy has only in-frame clones and lacks some. The data show about 34,000 clones, with approximately 89% seen just once and 9.1% held by the top ten. V was clipped by 7 bases and J by 7 bases, with 19 bases between them. This CDR3 is 13 amino acids long. Germline V lookup: CDR1 GTSNPN, CDR2 SVGIG (reference sequence). The source was CD4+ or CD8+ T cells sorted from blood, collected in a trial of the OX40 agonist ivuxolimab. This clonotype was sampled from an adult with an advanced solid tumor such as melanoma, head and neck, liver or kidney cancer. The chain links TRBV30 to TRBJ1-2; possibly TRBD1 for D (6 bases). DNA of the CDR3: TGTGCCTACCATCTTCCGGGGGCTTTTGGCTACACCTTC. Amino acids: CAYHLPGAFGYTF.